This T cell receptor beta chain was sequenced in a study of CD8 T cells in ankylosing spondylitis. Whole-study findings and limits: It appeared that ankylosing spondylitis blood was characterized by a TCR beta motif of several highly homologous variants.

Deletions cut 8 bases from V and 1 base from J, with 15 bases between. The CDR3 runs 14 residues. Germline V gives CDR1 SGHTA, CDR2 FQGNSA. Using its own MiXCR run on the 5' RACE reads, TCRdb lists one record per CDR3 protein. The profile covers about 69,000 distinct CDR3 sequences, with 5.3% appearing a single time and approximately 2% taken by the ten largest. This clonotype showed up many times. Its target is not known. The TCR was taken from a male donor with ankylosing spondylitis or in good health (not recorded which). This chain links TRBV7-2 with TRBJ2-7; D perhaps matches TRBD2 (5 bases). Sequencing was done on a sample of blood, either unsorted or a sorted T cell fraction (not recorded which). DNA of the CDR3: TGTGCCAGCGCCCCGGAGGCCGCTTCCTACGAGCAGTACTTC. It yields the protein CASAPEAASYEQYF. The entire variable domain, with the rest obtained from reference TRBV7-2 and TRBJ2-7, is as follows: GAGVSQSPSNKVTEKGKDVELRCDPISGHTALYWYRQSLGQGLEFLIYFQGNSAPDKSGLPSDRFSAERTGGSVSTLTIQRTQQEDSAVYLCASAPEAASYEQYFGPGTRLTVT.